These T cell receptor beta chains were read from a single sample in a study of blood T cells in healthy people across ages. Using its own MiXCR run on the 5' RACE reads, TCRdb lists one record per CDR3 protein. The data show 580,000 or so distinct CDR3 sequences, about 45% seen once. The source material was blood. The receptor source for this set is a man older than 75 in good health. The CDR3 runs from the conserved cysteine through the conserved F or W. Fields, in order: CDR3 protein, CDR3 DNA, V gene, D gene, clone size, J gene. D genes are given only for firm matches. The size field is filled for only some rows; it gives once, few, many or a size class.

CASSGGTLQETQYF TGTGCCAGCAGCGGGGGGACTCTCCAAGAGACCCAGTACTTC TRBV7-2 NA few TRBJ2-5
CASSHSLAGGQRETQYF TGTGCCAGCAGTCACTCACTAGCGGGGGGTCAAAGAGAGACCCAGTACTTC TRBV12-3/TRBV12-4 TRBD2 NA TRBJ2-5
CANSRGLYPYEQYF TGTGCCAACTCCAGGGGCCTATATCCCTACGAGCAGTACTTC TRBV28 NA NA TRBJ2-7
CSARAGAQETQYF TGCAGTGCTCGCGCAGGGGCACAAGAGACCCAGTACTTC TRBV20-1 NA NA TRBJ2-5
CATSPAWRGYNEQFF TGTGCCACCAGTCCCGCTTGGAGGGGCTACAATGAGCAGTTCTTC TRBV24-1 NA once TRBJ2-1
CASATGRSSYNEQFF TGTGCCAGCGCTACCGGGCGGAGCTCCTACAATGAGCAGTTCTTC TRBV4-2 NA few TRBJ2-1
CASSPVAGELFF TGTGCCAGCAGCCCCGTGGCCGGGGAGCTGTTTTTT TRBV7-8 NA NA TRBJ2-2
CASTTNGGTGELFF TGTGCCAGCACCACGAACGGGGGAACCGGGGAGCTGTTTTTT TRBV7-2 NA NA TRBJ2-2
CSAEDGLGGGEQFF TGCAGTGCTGAGGATGGGCTAGGAGGTGGTGAGCAGTTCTTC TRBV20-1 NA many TRBJ2-1
CASSLFSGTRAFF TGTGCCAGCAGTTTATTTTCAGGGACCAGAGCTTTCTTT TRBV27 NA NA TRBJ1-1
CASRKGGPYEQYF TGTGCCAGCAGAAAAGGGGGCCCCTACGAGCAGTACTTC TRBV6-5 TRBD1 many TRBJ2-7
CASTAPTGARNEQFF TGTGCCAGCACCGCCCCAACGGGAGCCCGCAATGAGCAGTTCTTC TRBV11-1 NA NA TRBJ2-1
CATLDRYNEQFF TGTGCCACCCTGGACAGATACAATGAGCAGTTCTTC TRBV7-2 NA NA TRBJ2-1
CASGDRAAQETQYF TGTGCCAGCGGGGACAGGGCCGCCCAAGAGACCCAGTACTTC TRBV28 TRBD1 NA TRBJ2-5